The clone carrying this TCR beta chain was counted a few times. There are 16 residues in the CDR3. V was trimmed by 6 bases and J by 0 bases, leaving 17 bases between them. In germline, CDR1 is LNHDA, CDR2 SQIVND (reference sequence). This entry is derived from a study of T cells in Graves' hyperthyroidism and ophthalmopathy. Across the study: Sampling of peripheral blood happened at initial diagnosis, prior to any treatment.

TCR beta CDR3 region amplification was performed from RNA transcripts. An initial round of RT-PCR targeting the TCR CDR3 relied on the HTBI primer set. TCRdb reprocessed the multiplex PCR reads via MiXCR and lists one record per CDR3 protein. The table includes around 350,000 distinct CDR3 sequences, roughly 25% detected once. The chain uses TRBV19 and TRBJ1-1; no definite D call. Source material: blood. This TCR was recovered from a man in his forties or fifties with Graves' hyperthyroidism. The CDR3 nucleotides read TGTGCCAGTAGGCCTTCCCTTCGGTTCATGAACACTGAAGCTTTCTTT. As protein: CASRPSLRFMNTEAFF.